This TCR beta chain was obtained from a study of spatial heterogeneity in lung cancer. Study information: Detection of beta-chain sequences consistently exceeded that of alpha-chain sequences. Averaged across combinations, each unique TCR and UMI pairing appeared more than ten times in raw reads, which were uncorrected.

This clonotype has a count of ten or more. Individual TCR cDNA molecules each bore their own unique molecular identifier. TCRdb recomputed calls from the 5' RACE reads with MiXCR, one row per CDR3 protein. The sample holds around 63,000 distinct CDR3 sequences, 8.4% seen once. Time point of the sample: sample taken at primary tumor resection. Whole RNA, isolated from tumor, nontumor lung or frozen PBMC, was sequenced without prior sorting. There were around 72 donors, all of them untreated patients with early-stage non-small cell lung cancer. This clonotype originated in a female donor with early-stage non-small cell lung cancer. This material consisted of PBMCs, taken at surgery.

CDR3: CASSLASRTDTQYF. CDR3 in DNA: TGTGCCAGCAGTTTAGCCTCACGCACAGATACGCAGTATTTT. This chain connects TRBV12-3 or TRBV12-4 to TRBJ2-3; D not certain. There are 14 residues in the CDR3. The V gene lost 0 bases and the J gene lost 1 base, with 5 bases spanning the gap.